Below, one TCR beta chain is given with its context. Its target is not known. PCR primers comprised 60 Vbeta and 13 Jbeta primers. TCRdb's table, derived via immunoSEQ multiplex PCR, lists solely in-frame clones and lacks some. This table has about 100,000 clones, around 77% appearing once. CDR3 length: 16 residues. The germline CDR1 and CDR2 sequences are SGHTA and FQGNSA. Trimming stripped 5 bases from V and 5 bases from J, with 20 bases between. This specimen belongs to a study of cytomegalovirus exposure and HLA in healthy donors. General study results and limits: Upon later analysis, HLA-associated TCR beta chains proved more clonally expanded than other, equally common chains. Sequencing probably produced one cluster of sequence variants that were highly shared. A later analysis found common viral pathogens apparently linked to several of the most significant clusters. Researchers counted some 150 TCR beta chains as cytomegalovirus-associated.

The sample taken for sequencing was PBMCs. The clonotype originates from a man aged 30-40 years in good health and CMV-seronegative. The chain couples TRBV7-2 to TRBJ2-3; the D gene is possibly TRBD2 (7 bases). In nucleotides, the CDR3 is TGTGCCAGCAGCCCGAGTAGGGGGGGGAGTGGAGATACGCAGTATTTT. This encodes CASSPSRGGSGDTQYF.